One and the same sample provided the 21 T cell receptor beta chains below, sequenced in a study of somatic mutations in cytotoxic T cells in rheumatoid arthritis. Libraries were prepared by immunoSEQ multiplex PCR; TCRdb keeps only in-frame clonotypes and omits some of them. The sample carries roughly 9,700 clones, approximately 85% recorded once. Specimen: CD8+ T cells sorted from blood. The origin of the receptors is a woman between 50 and 59 years old in good health.

DNA for the CDR3: TGTGCCAGCATTCGGTGGACAGACTACGAGCAGTACTTC. Residues: CASIRWTDYEQYF. The chain is built from TRBV25-1 and TRBJ2-7; possible D gene TRBD1, 6 bases. Trimming pared 7 bases from V and 3 bases from J, leaving 13 bases between. Germline V gene sequence: CDR1 MGHDK, CDR2 SYGVNS. There are 13 residues in the CDR3.

This sequence joins TRBV27 and TRBJ2-3; D remains ambiguous. Germline V lookup: CDR1 MNHEY, CDR2 SMNVEV (reference sequence). This CDR3 has 12 amino acids. V was trimmed by 5 bases and J by 2 bases, leaving 5 bases between them. Here the CDR3 reads CASSTPTDTQYF. The CDR3 DNA is TGTGCCAGCAGTACACCCACAGATACGCAGTATTTT.

The chain employs TRBV5-6 and TRBJ2-7; TRBD2 matches at 11 bases. Unmatched junction bases numbered 4, after V lost 4 bases and J lost 7 bases. This CDR3 region has 13 residues. CDR1 and CDR2 from the germline V gene are SGHDT and YYEEEE. The CDR3 here is CASSPGLAVEQYF. The CDR3 DNA sequence: TGTGCCAGCAGCCCGGGACTAGCGGTGGAGCAGTACTTC. The full variable domain, in which reference TRBV5-6 and TRBJ2-7 provide the parts outside the CDR3, is DAGVTQSPTHLIKTRGQQVTLRCSPKSGHDTVSWYQQALGQGPQFIFQYYEEEERQRGNFPDRFSGHQFPNYSSELNVNALLLGDSALYLCASSPGLAVEQYFGPGTRLTVT.

The chain recombines TRBV7-2 with TRBJ1-2; TRBD1 matches at 7 bases. The CDR3 is made up of 14 amino acids. The V and J ends lost 1 base and 5 bases, in that order; junction bases with no gene match: 4. CDR1 is SGHTA and CDR2 is FQGNSA in the germline V gene. The CDR3 nucleotides read TGTGCCAGCAGCTTAGGGGGCAGGGGGTATGGCTACACCTTC. Encoded protein: CASSLGGRGYGYTF.

In the case of this clone: Since a far larger clone is one base different, this is likely a read error. The sample has other DNA sequences that encode this CDR3 too. This chain joins TRBV13 and TRBJ2-3, with 7 bases matching TRBD2. This CDR3 is built from 16 residues. Germline CDR1 PRHDT, CDR2 FYEKMQ (reference sequence). The V and J ends lost 5 bases and 5 bases, in that order; junction bases with no gene match: 13. CDR3 nucleotides: TGTGCCAGCAGCACCACCCTATCGGGGGAGGGAGATACGCAGTATTTT. Its translation: CASSTTLSGEGDTQYF.

The V call is TRBV27, the J call TRBJ2-1, with TRBD2 identical over 8 bases. CDR1 and CDR2 (germline): MNHEY, SMNVEV (reference sequence). The CDR3 spans 14 residues. Trimming took 6 bases from V and 2 from J; bases not matched to a gene: 3. The CDR3 sequence: CASSLSGTYNEQFF. The CDR3 region has the DNA TGTGCCAGCAGCCTTAGCGGGACCTACAATGAGCAGTTCTTC.

Only one count was recorded for this clone. This sequence joins TRBV27 and TRBJ2-7, with D possibly being TRBD1 (6 bases). V lost 6 bases and J lost 6, with 24 bases in between. In germline, CDR1 is MNHEY, CDR2 SMNVEV (reference sequence). The CDR3 length is 16 residues. CDR3 DNA: TGTGCCAGCAGCCCTCCCCTAGGGGCGCCAGGGGTCGAGCAGTACTTC. This translates into CASSPPLGAPGVEQYF.

Concerning this clone: Distinct nucleotide sequences in the sample also encode this CDR3. This sequence joins TRBV2 and TRBJ2-7; TRBD1 matches at 8 bases. CDR1 and CDR2 from the germline V gene are SNHLY and FYNNEI. V lost 1 base to trimming and J lost 2 bases; unmatched junction nucleotides: 1. CDR3 length: 14 residues. The CDR3 region has the DNA TGTGCCAGCAGTGAAGGGACAGGGCCCTACGAGCAGTACTTC. Protein product: CASSEGTGPYEQYF.

This clone was observed a single time. The chain carries TRBV27 and TRBJ2-7, with 9 bases matching TRBD1. The germline V gene encodes CDR1 MNHEY and CDR2 SMNVEV (reference sequence). Unmatched junction bases numbered 6, after V lost 4 bases and J lost 2 bases. The CDR3 consists of 15 residues. The CDR3 coding sequence is TGTGCCAGCAGTTCTGGGGGGGACAGGGCCTACGAGCAGTACTTC. Residues: CASSSGGDRAYEQYF.

The V call is TRBV6-5, the J call TRBJ2-5; 7 bases align to TRBD1. TRBJ2-7 explains the end of the DNA better; the J call may be wrong. The germline gives CDR1 MNHEY, CDR2 SVGAGI. The CDR3 sequence is 14 residues long. The CDR3 is CASSYGQDSYEQYF. Written as DNA, the CDR3 is TGTGCCAGCAGTTACGGACAGGATTCCTACGAGCAGTACTTC.

The chain combines TRBV13 with TRBJ2-7, with a possible D match to TRBD2 (7 bases). CDR3 length: 17 residues. Germline loops: CDR1 PRHDT, CDR2 FYEKMQ (reference sequence). V lost 1 base to trimming and J lost 3 bases, with 19 bases between them. The chain's CDR3 is CASSLEGGGRTLYEQYF. CDR3 sequence (DNA): TGTGCCAGCAGCTTAGAGGGAGGGGGAAGGACTCTCTACGAGCAGTACTTC.

This chain links TRBV27 with TRBJ2-1, with 8 bases fitting TRBD2. The trim removed 4 bases at V and 9 bases at J, leaving 5 bases unmatched. This CDR3 has 13 residues. Germline V CDR1 and CDR2: MNHEY, SMNVEV (reference sequence). CDR3 in amino acids: CASSSSGSAEQFF. DNA of the CDR3: TGTGCCAGCAGTTCGAGCGGGAGTGCTGAGCAGTTCTTC.

Notes on this clone: The sample has other DNA sequences that encode this CDR3 too. The V gene is TRBV19, the J gene TRBJ2-1, with D perhaps TRBD1 (6 bases). The CDR3 has 13 amino acids. In germline, CDR1 is LNHDA, CDR2 SQIVND (reference sequence). V was trimmed by 3 bases and J by 4 bases, leaving 7 bases between them. The CDR3 loop is CASSIDRYNEQFF. In DNA, the CDR3 is TGTGCCAGTAGTATCGACAGGTACAATGAGCAGTTCTTC.

This chain joins TRBV7-9 and TRBJ1-5; 7 bases are shared with TRBD1. Germline V gene sequence: CDR1 SEHNR, CDR2 FQNEAQ (reference sequence). V dropped 2 bases and J dropped 6; count of bases not matched to a gene: 7. The CDR3 is 15 residues long. CDR3 sequence (DNA): TGTGCCAGCAGCTTATTACAGGGGCCTTCTCAGCCCCAGCATTTT. Its protein is CASSLLQGPSQPQHF.

The CDR3 here is CASSITGDGPSYEQYF. Here the CDR3 DNA reads TGTGCCAGTAGTATAACAGGGGACGGGCCTTCCTACGAGCAGTACTTC. The chain combines TRBV19 with TRBJ2-7, with 7 bases fitting TRBD1. The CDR3 extends over 16 amino acids. CDR1 LNHDA and CDR2 SQIVND come from the germline V gene (reference sequence). Trimming cost V 2 bases and J 1 base; bases outside gene matches: 8. Full variable domain (remainder filled in from reference TRBV19 and TRBJ2-7): DGGITQSPKYLFRKEGQNVTLSCEQNLNHDAMYWYRQDPGQGLRLIYYSQIVNDFQKGDIAEGYSVSREKKESFPLTVTSAQKNPTAFYLCASSITGDGPSYEQYFGPGTRLTVT.

The CDR3, as DNA: TGTGCCAGCAGTTCCCTCTGGACAGGAACCTACGAGCAGTACTTC. Translating it yields CASSSLWTGTYEQYF. The chain is built from TRBV6-5 and TRBJ2-7, with 7 bases fitting TRBD1. There are 15 residues in the CDR3. Germline assignment: CDR1 MNHEY and CDR2 SVGAGI. V trimming: 4 bases; J trimming: 2 bases; junction bases outside the gene matches: 8.

This chain uses TRBV7-2 with TRBJ2-1, with a possible D match to TRBD1 (6 bases). The V end lost 3 bases, the J end lost 10 bases, and 13 bases lay between the germline ends. The CDR3 length is 13 residues. CDR1 SGHTA and CDR2 FQGNSA come from the germline V gene. The CDR3 here is CASSFQGTEEQFF. CDR3 coding DNA: TGTGCCAGCAGCTTCCAGGGGACCGAGGAGCAGTTCTTC.

The chain is built from TRBV30 and TRBJ1-2; 7 bases fit TRBD1. This CDR3 spans 13 amino acids. Unmatched junction bases numbered 12, after V lost 6 bases and J lost 8 bases. Germline V gene data show CDR1 as GTSNPN and CDR2 as SVGIG (reference sequence). The CDR3 coding sequence is TGTGCCTGTTCGTCAACAGGGGCGGAAGGCTACACCTTC. Protein sequence: CACSSTGAEGYTF.

CDR3 coding DNA: TGTGCCAGCAGTGGCTCCTGGAGCACTGAAGCTTTCTTT. This translates into CASSGSWSTEAFF. This sequence joins TRBV2 and TRBJ1-1; no definite D call. The CDR3 extends over 13 amino acids. Germline V gene sequence: CDR1 SNHLY, CDR2 FYNNEI. Trimming removed 4 bases at V and 4 bases at J, with 10 bases between.

This clone was seen just once. The chain employs TRBV4-2 and TRBJ2-3, with 9 bases lining up with TRBD2. With 0 bases clipped from V and 4 bases from J, the junction kept 5 bases outside the gene matches. Germline loops: CDR1 LGHNA, CDR2 YNFKEQ. The CDR3 sequence is 16 residues long. CDR3 region: CASSQDRGGAPDTQYF. The CDR3 DNA is TGTGCCAGCAGCCAAGATCGCGGGGGGGCCCCAGATACGCAGTATTTT.

The chain is built from TRBV27 and TRBJ2-7, with 10 bases aligning to TRBD1. V lost 6 bases and J lost 7; bases outside the gene matches: 9. CDR3 length equals 14 residues. From germline, CDR1 is MNHEY and CDR2 SMNVEV (reference sequence). Here the CDR3 reads CASRPGTGEGEQYF. In DNA form, the CDR3 reads TGTGCCAGCAGACCCGGGACAGGGGAAGGGGAGCAGTACTTC.